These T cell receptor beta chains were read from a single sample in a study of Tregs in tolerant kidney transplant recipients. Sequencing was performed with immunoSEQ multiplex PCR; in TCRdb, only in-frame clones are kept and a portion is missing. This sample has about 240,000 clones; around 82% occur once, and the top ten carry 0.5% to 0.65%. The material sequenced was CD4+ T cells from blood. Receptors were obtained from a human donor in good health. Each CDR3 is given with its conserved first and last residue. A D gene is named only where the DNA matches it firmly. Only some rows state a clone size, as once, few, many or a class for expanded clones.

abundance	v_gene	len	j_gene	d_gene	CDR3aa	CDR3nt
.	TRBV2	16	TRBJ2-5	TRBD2	CASRATSGGAGETQYF	TGTGCCAGCAGAGCTACTAGCGGGGGGGCCGGTGAGACCCAGTACTTC
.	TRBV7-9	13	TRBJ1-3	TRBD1	CASSRTGGNTIYF	TGTGCCAGCAGTCGGACAGGGGGAAACACCATATATTTT
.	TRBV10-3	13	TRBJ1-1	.	CAISAEGGTEAFF	TGTGCCATCAGTGCCGAGGGGGGTACTGAAGCTTTCTTT
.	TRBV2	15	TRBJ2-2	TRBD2	CASRGRGVGSGELFF	TGTGCCAGCAGAGGACGGGGGGTTGGGTCCGGGGAGCTGTTTTTT
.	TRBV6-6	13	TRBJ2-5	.	CASSYGSGETQYF	TGTGCCAGCAGTTACGGGAGCGGAGAGACCCAGTACTTC
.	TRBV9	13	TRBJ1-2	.	CASSPPFLHGYTF	TGTGCCAGCAGCCCTCCATTTTTGCATGGCTACACCTTC
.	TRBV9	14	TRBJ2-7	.	CASSAWDGPYEQYF	TGTGCCAGCAGCGCCTGGGACGGTCCCTACGAGCAGTACTTC
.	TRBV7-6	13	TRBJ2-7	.	CASSVSRGREQYF	TGTGCCAGCAGCGTTTCTAGGGGCCGGGAGCAGTACTTC
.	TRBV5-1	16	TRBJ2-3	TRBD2	CASSPGTSGGTDTQYF	TGCGCCAGCAGCCCGGGGACTAGCGGGGGCACAGATACGCAGTATTTT
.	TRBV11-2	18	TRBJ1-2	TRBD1	CASSLGMGQGAGGYGYTF	TGTGCCAGCAGCTTAGGGATGGGACAGGGGGCCGGAGGCTATGGCTACACCTTC
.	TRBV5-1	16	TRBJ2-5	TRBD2	CASSLGLAGGEETQYF	TGCGCCAGCAGCTTGGGGCTAGCGGGAGGGGAGGAGACCCAGTACTTC
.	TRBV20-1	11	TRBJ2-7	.	CSATGTLGQYF	TGCAGTGCTACCGGGACGCTGGGGCAGTACTTC
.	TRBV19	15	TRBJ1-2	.	CASGRQDFVFFGYTF	TGTGCCAGCGGGAGACAGGACTTTGTCTTCTTTGGCTACACCTTC
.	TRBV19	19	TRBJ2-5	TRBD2	CASSRTHLTSGVPQETQYF	TGTGCCAGTAGCCGAACCCACCTGACTAGCGGGGTACCGCAAGAGACCCAGTACTTC
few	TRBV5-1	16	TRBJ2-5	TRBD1	CASSRAGGAGQETQYF	TGCGCCAGCAGTCGAGCAGGGGGAGCTGGCCAAGAGACCCAGTACTTC
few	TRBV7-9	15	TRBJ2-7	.	CASSLAGTISYEQYF	TGTGCCAGCAGCTTAGCCGGGACAATAAGCTACGAGCAGTACTTC
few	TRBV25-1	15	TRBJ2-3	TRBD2	CASTETSGRGDTQYF	TGTGCCAGCACCGAGACTAGCGGGAGAGGAGATACGCAGTATTTT
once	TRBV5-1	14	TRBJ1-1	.	CASSLRGGGTEAFF	TGCGCCAGCAGCTTGAGGGGCGGGGGCACTGAAGCTTTCTTT
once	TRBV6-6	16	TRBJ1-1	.	CASSYRLQGEDTEAFF	TGTGCCAGCAGCTACCGTTTGCAGGGCGAGGACACTGAAGCTTTCTTT
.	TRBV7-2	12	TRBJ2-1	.	CASRTGYNEQFF	TGTGCCAGCAGGACCGGGTACAATGAGCAGTTCTTC
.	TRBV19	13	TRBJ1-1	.	CASSIGWATEAFF	TGTGCCAGTAGTATCGGGTGGGCCACTGAAGCTTTCTTT
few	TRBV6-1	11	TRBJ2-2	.	CASMGSGELFF	TGTGCCAGCATGGGATCCGGGGAGCTGTTTTTT
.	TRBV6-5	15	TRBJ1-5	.	CASSYSGGGNQPQHF	TGTGCCAGCAGTTACTCGGGAGGGGGCAATCAGCCCCAGCATTTT